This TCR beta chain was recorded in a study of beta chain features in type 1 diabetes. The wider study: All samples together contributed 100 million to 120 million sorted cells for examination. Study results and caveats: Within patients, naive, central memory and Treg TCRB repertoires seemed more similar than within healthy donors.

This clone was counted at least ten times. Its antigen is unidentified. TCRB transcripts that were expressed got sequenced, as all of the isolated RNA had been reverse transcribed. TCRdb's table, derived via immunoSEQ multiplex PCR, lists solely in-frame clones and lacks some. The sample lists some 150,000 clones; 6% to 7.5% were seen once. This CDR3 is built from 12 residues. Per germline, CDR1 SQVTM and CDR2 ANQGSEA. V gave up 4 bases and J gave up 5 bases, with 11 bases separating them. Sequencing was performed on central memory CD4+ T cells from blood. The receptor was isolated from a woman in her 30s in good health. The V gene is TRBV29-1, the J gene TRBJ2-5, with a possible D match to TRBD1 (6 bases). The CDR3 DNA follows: TGCAGCGTTGCACAGGGCCGGGAGACCCAGTACTTC. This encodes CSVAQGRETQYF.